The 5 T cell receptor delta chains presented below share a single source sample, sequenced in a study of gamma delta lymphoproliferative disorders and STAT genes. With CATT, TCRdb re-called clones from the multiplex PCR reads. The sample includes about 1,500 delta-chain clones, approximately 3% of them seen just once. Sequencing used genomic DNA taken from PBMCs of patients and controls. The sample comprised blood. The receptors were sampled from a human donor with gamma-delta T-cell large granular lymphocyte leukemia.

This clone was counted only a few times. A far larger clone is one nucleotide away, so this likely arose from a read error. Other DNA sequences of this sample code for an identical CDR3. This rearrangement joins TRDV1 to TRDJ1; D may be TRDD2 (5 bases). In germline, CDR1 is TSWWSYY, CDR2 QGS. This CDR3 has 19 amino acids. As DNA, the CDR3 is TGTGCTCTTGGGGAAGCCGCTCCCTACCAGCCTTCGTACACCGATAAACTCATTTTT. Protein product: CALGEAAPYQPSYTDKLIF.

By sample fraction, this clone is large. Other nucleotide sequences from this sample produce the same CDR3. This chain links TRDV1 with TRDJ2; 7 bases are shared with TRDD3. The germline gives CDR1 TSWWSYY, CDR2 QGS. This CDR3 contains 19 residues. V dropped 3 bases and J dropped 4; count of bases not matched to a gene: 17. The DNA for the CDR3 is TGTGCTCTTGGGGATGCTTCCCCCTGGGGGGCATTTACGACAGCACAACTCTTCTTT. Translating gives CALGDASPWGAFTTAQLFF.

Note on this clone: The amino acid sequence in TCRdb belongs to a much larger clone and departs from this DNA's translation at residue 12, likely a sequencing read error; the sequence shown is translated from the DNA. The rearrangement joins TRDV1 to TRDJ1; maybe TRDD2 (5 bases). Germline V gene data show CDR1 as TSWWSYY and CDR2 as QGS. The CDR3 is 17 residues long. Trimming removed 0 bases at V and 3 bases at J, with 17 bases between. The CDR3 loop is CALGELLVFPAADKLIF. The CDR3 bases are TGTGCTCTTGGGGAACTCCTCGTTTTTCCTGCAGCCGATAAACTCATCTTT.

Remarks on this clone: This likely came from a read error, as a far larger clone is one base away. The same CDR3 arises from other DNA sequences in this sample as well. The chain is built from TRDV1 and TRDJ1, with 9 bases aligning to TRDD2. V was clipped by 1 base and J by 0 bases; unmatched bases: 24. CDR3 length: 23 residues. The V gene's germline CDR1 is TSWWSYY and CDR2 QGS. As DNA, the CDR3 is TGTGCTCTTGGGGAACCCTGGCCTTCCTACGTTAGGGGCGCTTCGCTATACACCGATAAACTCATCTTT. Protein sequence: CALGEPWPSYVRGASLYTDKLIF.

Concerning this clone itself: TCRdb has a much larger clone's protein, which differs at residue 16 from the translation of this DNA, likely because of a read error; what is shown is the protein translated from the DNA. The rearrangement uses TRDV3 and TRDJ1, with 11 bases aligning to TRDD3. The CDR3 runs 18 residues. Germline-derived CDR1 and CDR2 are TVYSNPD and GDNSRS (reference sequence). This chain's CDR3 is CASASYWGIMEYTDKPIF. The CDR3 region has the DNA TGTGCCTCTGCCTCGTACTGGGGGATAATGGAGTACACCGATAAACCCATCTTT.